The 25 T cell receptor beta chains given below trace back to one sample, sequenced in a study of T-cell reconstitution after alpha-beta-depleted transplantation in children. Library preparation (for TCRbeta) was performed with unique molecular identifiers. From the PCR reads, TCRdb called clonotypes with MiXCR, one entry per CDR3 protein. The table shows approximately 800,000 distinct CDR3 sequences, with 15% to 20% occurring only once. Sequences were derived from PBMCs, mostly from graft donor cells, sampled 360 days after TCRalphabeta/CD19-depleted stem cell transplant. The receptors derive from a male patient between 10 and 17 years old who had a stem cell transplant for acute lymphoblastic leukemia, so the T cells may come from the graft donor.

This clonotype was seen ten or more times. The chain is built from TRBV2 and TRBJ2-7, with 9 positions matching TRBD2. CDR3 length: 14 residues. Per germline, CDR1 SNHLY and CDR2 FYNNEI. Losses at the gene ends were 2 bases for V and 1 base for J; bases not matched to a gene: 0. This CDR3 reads CASSELAGSYEQYF. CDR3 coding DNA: TGTGCCAGCAGTGAACTAGCGGGATCCTACGAGCAGTACTTC.

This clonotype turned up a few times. The CDR3 coding sequence is TGCAGCGTTGTATCCAGACTGGCTAGCGGGAGGGCCCACGAGCAGTACTTC. Its protein is CSVVSRLASGRAHEQYF. The V and J genes are TRBV29-1 and TRBJ2-7; TRBD2 matches 12 bases. Germline V gives CDR1 SQVTM, CDR2 ANQGSEA. Trimming removed 4 bases from V and 5 bases from J; junction bases left unmatched: 15. The length of the CDR3 is 17 residues.

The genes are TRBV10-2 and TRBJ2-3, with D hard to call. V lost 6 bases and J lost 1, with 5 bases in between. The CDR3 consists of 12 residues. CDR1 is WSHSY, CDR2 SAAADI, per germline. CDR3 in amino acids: CASRDRTDTQYF. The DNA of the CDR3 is TGCGCCAGCAGGGACCGCACAGATACGCAGTATTTT.

CDR3 amino acids: CASSSPTSRTSTDTQYF. DNA for the CDR3: TGTGCCAGCAGCTCCCCCACGAGCAGAACTAGCACAGATACGCAGTATTTT. This sequence joins TRBV7-9 and TRBJ2-3; D unclear. Germline V CDR1 and CDR2: SEHNR, FQNEAQ (reference sequence). This CDR3 region has 17 residues. Deletions cut 4 bases from V and 0 bases from J, with 17 bases between.

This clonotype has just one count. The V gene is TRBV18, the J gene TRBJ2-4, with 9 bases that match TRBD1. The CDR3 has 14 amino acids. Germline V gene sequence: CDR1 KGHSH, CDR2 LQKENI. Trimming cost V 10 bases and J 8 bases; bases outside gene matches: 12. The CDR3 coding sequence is TGTGCCACCACCTCCGGGACAGGGCCAGACATTCAGTACTTC. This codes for CATTSGTGPDIQYF.

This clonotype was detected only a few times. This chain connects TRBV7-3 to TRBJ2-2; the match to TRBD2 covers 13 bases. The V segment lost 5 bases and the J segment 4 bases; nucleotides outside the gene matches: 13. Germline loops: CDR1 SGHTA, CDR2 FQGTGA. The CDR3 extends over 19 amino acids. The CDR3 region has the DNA TGTGCCAGCAGCGCTCCTCCCTTACTAGCGGGAGGGCCCACCGGGGAGCTGTTTTTT. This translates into CASSAPPLLAGGPTGELFF.

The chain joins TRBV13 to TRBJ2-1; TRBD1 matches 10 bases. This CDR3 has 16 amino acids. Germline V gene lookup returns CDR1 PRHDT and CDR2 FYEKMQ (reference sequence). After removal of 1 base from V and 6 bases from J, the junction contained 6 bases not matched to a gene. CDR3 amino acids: CASSLVRTGGFNEQFF. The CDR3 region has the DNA TGTGCCAGCAGCTTAGTGAGGACAGGGGGATTCAATGAGCAGTTCTTC.

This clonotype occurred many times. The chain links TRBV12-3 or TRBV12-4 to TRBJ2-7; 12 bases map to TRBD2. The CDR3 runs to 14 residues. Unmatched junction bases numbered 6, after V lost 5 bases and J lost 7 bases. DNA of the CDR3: TGTGCCAGCAGTCCCCGGACTAGCGGGGAAGAGCAGTACTTC. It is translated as CASSPRTSGEEQYF.

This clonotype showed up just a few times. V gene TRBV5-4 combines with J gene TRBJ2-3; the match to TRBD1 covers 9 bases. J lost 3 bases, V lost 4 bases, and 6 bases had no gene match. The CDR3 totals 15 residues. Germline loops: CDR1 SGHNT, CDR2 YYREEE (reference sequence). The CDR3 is CASSRDREVTDTQYF. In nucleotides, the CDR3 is TGTGCCAGCAGCCGGGACAGGGAAGTAACAGATACGCAGTATTTT.

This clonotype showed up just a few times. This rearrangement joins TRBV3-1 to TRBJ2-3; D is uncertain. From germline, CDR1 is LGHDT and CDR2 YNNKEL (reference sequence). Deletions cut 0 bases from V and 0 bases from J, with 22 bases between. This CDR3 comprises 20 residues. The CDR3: CASSQDNLLRVTLSTDTQYF. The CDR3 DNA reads TGTGCCAGCAGCCAAGATAATTTACTCCGGGTCACTCTGAGCACAGATACGCAGTATTTT.

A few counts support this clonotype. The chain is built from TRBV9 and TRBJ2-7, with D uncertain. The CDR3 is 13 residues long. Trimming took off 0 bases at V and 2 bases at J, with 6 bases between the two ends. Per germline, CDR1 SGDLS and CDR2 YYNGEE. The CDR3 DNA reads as TGTGCCAGCAGCGTAGACCTACCCTACGAGCAGTACTTC. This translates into CASSVDLPYEQYF.

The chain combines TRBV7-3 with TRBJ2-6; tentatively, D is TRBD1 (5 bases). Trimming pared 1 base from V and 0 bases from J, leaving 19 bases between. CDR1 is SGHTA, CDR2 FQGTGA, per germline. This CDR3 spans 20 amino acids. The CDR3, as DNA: TGTGCCAGCAGCTTAAAGGGAAGGGGCCAGTTTGTCTCTGGGGCCAACGTCCTGACTTTC. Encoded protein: CASSLKGRGQFVSGANVLTF.

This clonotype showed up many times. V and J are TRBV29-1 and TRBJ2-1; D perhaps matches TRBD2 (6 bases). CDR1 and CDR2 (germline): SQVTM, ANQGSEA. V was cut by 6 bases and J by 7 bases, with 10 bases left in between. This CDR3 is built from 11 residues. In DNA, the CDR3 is TGCAGCGTCCCGGGGGTGAATGAGCAGTTCTTC. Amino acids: CSVPGVNEQFF.

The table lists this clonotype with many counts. The CDR3 reads CASSLGATSTNEKLFF. The DNA for the CDR3 is TGCGCCAGCAGCCTGGGGGCGACATCAACTAATGAAAAACTGTTTTTT. This chain links TRBV5-1 with TRBJ1-4, with D perhaps TRBD1 (6 bases). The CDR3 runs to 16 residues. V was clipped by 4 bases and J by 0 bases, with 13 bases between them. CDR1 SGHRS and CDR2 YFSETQ come from the germline V gene.

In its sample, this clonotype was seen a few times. The CDR3 DNA reads TGTGCCAGCAGCGGAAGGGATAGCGGGAGTGCAGATACGCAGTATTTT. It specifies CASSGRDSGSADTQYF. The chain combines TRBV9 with TRBJ2-3; 9 nucleotides agree with TRBD2. Germline CDR1 reads SGDLS; CDR2 reads YYNGEE. V shed 3 bases, J shed 4 bases, and the junction held 9 bases outside the gene matches. The CDR3 consists of 16 residues.

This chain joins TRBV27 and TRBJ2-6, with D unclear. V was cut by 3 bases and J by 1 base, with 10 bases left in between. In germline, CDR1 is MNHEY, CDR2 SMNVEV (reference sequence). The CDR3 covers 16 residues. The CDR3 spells CASSLPHLSGANVLTF. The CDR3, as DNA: TGTGCCAGCAGTTTGCCCCATTTATCTGGGGCCAACGTCCTGACTTTC.

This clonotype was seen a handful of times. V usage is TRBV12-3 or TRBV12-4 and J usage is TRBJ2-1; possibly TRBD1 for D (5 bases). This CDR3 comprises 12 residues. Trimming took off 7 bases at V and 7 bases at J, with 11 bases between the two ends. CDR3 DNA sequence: TGTGCCAGCATGGGGCATTCTAATGAGCAGTTCTTC. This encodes CASMGHSNEQFF.

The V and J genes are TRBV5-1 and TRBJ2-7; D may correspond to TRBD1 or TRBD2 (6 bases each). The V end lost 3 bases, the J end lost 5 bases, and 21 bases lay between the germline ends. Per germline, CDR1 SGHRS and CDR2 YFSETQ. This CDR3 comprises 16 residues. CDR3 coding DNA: TGCGCCAGCAGCTCCTGGCGGGGCAGGGGTTCCCACGAGCAGTACTTC. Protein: CASSSWRGRGSHEQYF.

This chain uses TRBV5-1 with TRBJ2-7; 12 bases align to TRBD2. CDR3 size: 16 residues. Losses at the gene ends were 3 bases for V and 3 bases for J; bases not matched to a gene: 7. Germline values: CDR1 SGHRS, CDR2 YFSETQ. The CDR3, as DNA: TGCGCCAGCAGCTCCAGGACTAGCGGGATACTCTACGAGCAGTACTTC. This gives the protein CASSSRTSGILYEQYF.

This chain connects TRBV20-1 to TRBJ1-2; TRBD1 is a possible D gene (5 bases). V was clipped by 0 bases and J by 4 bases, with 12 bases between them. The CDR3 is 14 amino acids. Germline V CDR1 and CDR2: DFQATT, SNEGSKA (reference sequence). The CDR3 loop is CSARDRKGVYGYTF. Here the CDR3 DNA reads TGCAGTGCTAGAGATAGGAAAGGGGTCTATGGCTACACCTTC.

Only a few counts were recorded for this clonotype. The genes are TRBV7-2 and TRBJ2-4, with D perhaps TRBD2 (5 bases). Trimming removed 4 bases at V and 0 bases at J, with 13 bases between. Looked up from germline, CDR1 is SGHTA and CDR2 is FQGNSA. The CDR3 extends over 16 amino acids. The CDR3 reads CASSSLPGSAKNIQYF. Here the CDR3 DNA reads TGTGCCAGCAGCTCGCTACCGGGGTCAGCCAAAAACATTCAGTACTTC.

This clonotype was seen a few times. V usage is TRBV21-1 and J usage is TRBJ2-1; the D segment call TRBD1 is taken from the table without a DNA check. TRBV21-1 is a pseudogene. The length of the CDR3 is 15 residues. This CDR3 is CASSKASGTTNEQFF. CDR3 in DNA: TGTGCCAGCAGCAAAGCCTCCGGGACTACCAATGAGCAGTTCTTC.

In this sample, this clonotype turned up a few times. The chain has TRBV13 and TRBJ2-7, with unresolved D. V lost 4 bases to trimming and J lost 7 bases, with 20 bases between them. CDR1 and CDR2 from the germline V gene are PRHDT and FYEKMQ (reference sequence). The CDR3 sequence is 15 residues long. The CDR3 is CASSWAVKKSREQYF. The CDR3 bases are TGTGCCAGCAGCTGGGCGGTTAAAAAGTCGCGGGAGCAGTACTTC.

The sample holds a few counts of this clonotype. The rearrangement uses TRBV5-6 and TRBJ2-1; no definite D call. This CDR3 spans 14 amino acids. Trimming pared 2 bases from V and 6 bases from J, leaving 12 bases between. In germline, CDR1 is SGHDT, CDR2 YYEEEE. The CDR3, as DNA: TGTGCCAGCAGCTTCAGTGGACGAACCAATGAGCAGTTCTTC. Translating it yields CASSFSGRTNEQFF.

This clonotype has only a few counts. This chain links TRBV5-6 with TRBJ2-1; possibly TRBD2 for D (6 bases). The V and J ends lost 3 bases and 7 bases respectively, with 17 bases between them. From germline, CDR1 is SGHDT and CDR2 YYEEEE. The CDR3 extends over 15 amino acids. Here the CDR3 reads CASSWRASSRNEQFF. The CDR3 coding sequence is TGTGCCAGCAGCTGGAGGGCTAGCTCTAGGAATGAGCAGTTCTTC.